The 27 T cell receptor beta chains given below trace back to one sample, sequenced in a study of molecular identifiers for immune sequencing clone quantification. Using its own MiXCR run on the PCR reads, TCRdb lists one record per CDR3 protein. The sample lists hundreds of thousands of distinct CDR3 sequences, nearly 20% occurring once. Sequences were obtained from naive CD8+ T cells from blood, with Jurkat cell RNA spiked in. Subset noted: FACS-sorted CD8+CD4-CCR7+CD45RA+ naive T cells. The receptor set was obtained from a human donor in good health. Some libraries in this study had Jurkat cell RNA spiked in.

The sample holds a few counts of this clonotype. The V gene is TRBV5-1, the J gene TRBJ2-6, with 7 bases fitting TRBD1. J lost 0 bases, V lost 5 bases, and 11 bases had no gene match. The CDR3 sequence is 18 residues long. The germline gives CDR1 SGHRS, CDR2 YFSETQ. CDR3 DNA: TGCGCCAGCAGTTATCGACAGGGTTCTCTCTCTGGGGCCAACGTCCTGACTTTC. It encodes CASSYRQGSLSGANVLTF.

DNA for the CDR3: TGCGCCAGCAGCCAAGACCACACCTCTGGGGCCAACGTCCTGACTTTC. Protein product: CASSQDHTSGANVLTF. The chain joins TRBV4-1 to TRBJ2-6; D is undetermined. V was shortened by 0 bases and J by 0 bases, with 6 bases between the two germline ends. In germline, CDR1 is MGHRA, CDR2 YSYEKL. The CDR3 loop spans 16 amino acids.

This clonotype was recorded many times. The genes are TRBV28 and TRBJ1-1; 8 nucleotides align to TRBD1. Germline V lookup: CDR1 MDHEN, CDR2 SYDVKM. Trimming took 3 bases from V and 4 from J; bases not matched to a gene: 7. The CDR3 totals 15 residues. CDR3 loop: CASSFPDRDSTEAFF. For the CDR3, the DNA is TGTGCCAGCAGTTTCCCGGACAGGGATAGCACTGAAGCTTTCTTT.

This clonotype was counted at least ten times. This chain uses TRBV7-9 with TRBJ2-5; TRBD1 might be the D (6 bases). The V gene's germline CDR1 is SEHNR and CDR2 FQNEAQ (reference sequence). Trimming stripped 7 bases from V and 1 base from J, with 10 bases between. This CDR3 contains 13 residues. In DNA, the CDR3 is TGTGCCAGCACCACGGACAGCCAAGAGACCCAGTACTTC. It is translated as CASTTDSQETQYF.

On this clonotype: A read error may be the cause here, since a much bigger clone is one base away. The CDR3 does not end in the conserved phenylalanine or tryptophan, so this is likely a read error. The genes are TRBV30 and TRBJ1-5; the D is unclear. The CDR3 runs to 10 residues. The germline gives CDR1 GTSNPN, CDR2 SVGIG (reference sequence). Trimming left V 6 bases short and J 5 bases short, with 5 bases between. Here the CDR3 DNA reads TGTGCCTGTGGAGATCAGCCCCAGCATTCT. Protein product: CACGDQPQHS.

As for this clonotype: Relative to the germline gene, one junction end is altered; a read error may explain this. The chain couples TRBV10-1 to TRBJ2-1; possibly TRBD2 for D (5 bases). The CDR3 loop spans 15 amino acids. Germline loops: CDR1 WNHNN, CDR2 SYGVQD (reference sequence). The CDR3 bases are TGCGCCGGCAGTCTAGCCGGGATTGAATACAATGAGCAGTTCTTC. This codes for CAGSLAGIEYNEQFF.

This clonotype was seen ten or more times. The V gene is TRBV4-1, the J gene TRBJ2-5, with TRBD2 identical over 9 bases. The germline CDR1 and CDR2 sequences are MGHRA and YSYEKL. The V segment lost 0 bases and the J segment 0 bases; nucleotides outside the gene matches: 2. This CDR3 has 16 residues. The DNA for the CDR3 is TGCGCCAGCAGCCAAGATGGCGGGGGGGACCAAGAGACCCAGTACTTC. As protein: CASSQDGGGDQETQYF.

In the case of this clonotype: This sequence may be a read error, since a much larger clone differs from it by one base. This chain connects TRBV13 to TRBJ2-3; 8 nucleotides align to TRBD2. Germline V CDR1 and CDR2: PRHDT, FYEKMQ (reference sequence). The CDR3 length is 16 residues. V shed 5 bases and J 2 bases; nucleotides not matched to a gene: 9. The CDR3 is CASSTGLVGTTDTQYF. As DNA, the CDR3 is TGTGCCAGCAGCACGGGACTAGTGGGGACCACAGATACGCAGTATTTT. The full variable domain, completed using reference TRBV13 and TRBJ2-3, is AAGVIQSPRHLIKEKRETATLKCYPIPRHDTVYWYQQGPGQDPQFLISFYEKMQSDKGSIPDRFSAQQFSDYHSELNMSSLELGDSALYFCASSTGLVGTTDTQYFGPGTRLTVL.

This clonotype was recorded many times. The chain joins TRBV16 to TRBJ2-2; D is undetermined. The CDR3 totals 13 residues. Trimming stripped 0 bases from V and 5 bases from J, with 4 bases between. Per the germline V gene, CDR1 is KGHSY and CDR2 is FQNENV. CDR3 amino acids: CASSQSMTGELFF. The CDR3 DNA sequence: TGTGCCAGCAGCCAATCCATGACCGGGGAGCTGTTTTTT.

In its sample, this clonotype was seen once. This CDR3 fails to terminate in the conserved phenylalanine or tryptophan, so it likely reflects a read error. The rearrangement links TRBV4-2 to TRBJ1-6; 7 nucleotides agree with TRBD1. V was clipped by 4 bases and J by 4 bases; unmatched bases: 7. CDR3 length: 16 amino acids. The germline V gene has CDR1 LGHNA and CDR2 YNFKEQ. In DNA form, the CDR3 reads TGTGCCAGCAGCCCTGGGACAGACCTTTATAATTCACCCCTCCACCTT. Encoded protein: CASSPGTDLYNSPLHL.

Ten or more counts support this clonotype. The chain recombines TRBV19 with TRBJ2-3; TRBD2 aligns across 7 bases. This CDR3 has 16 amino acids. Germline trimming cut 2 bases from V and 5 bases from J; bases unmatched to any gene: 10. The V gene's germline CDR1 is LNHDA and CDR2 SQIVND (reference sequence). CDR3 in DNA: TGTGCCAGTAGTATAAGCAGGACGGCGGGAGAAGATACGCAGTATTTT. Protein: CASSISRTAGEDTQYF. The entire variable domain, with the rest obtained from reference TRBV19 and TRBJ2-3, is as follows: DGGITQSPKYLFRKEGQNVTLSCEQNLNHDAMYWYRQDPGQGLRLIYYSQIVNDFQKGDIAEGYSVSREKKESFPLTVTSAQKNPTAFYLCASSISRTAGEDTQYFGPGTRLTVL.

Many counts were recorded for this clonotype. The rearrangement joins TRBV4-1 to TRBJ2-7; no firm D call. The ends were cut back, 0 bases at V and 7 bases at J, with 16 bases in the middle. This CDR3 spans 15 amino acids. Germline CDR1 reads MGHRA; CDR2 reads YSYEKL. The CDR3 is CASSQDRTVPREQYF. The CDR3 coding sequence is TGCGCCAGCAGCCAAGATCGGACGGTCCCTAGAGAGCAGTACTTC.

As for this clonotype: This could be a read error, since a much larger clone is one nucleotide away. This chain joins TRBV15 and TRBJ2-3, with D possibly matching TRBD2 (6 bases). This CDR3 is 15 amino acids long. Germline CDR1 LNHNV, CDR2 YYDKDF (reference sequence). CDR3 DNA sequence: TGTGCCACCCGCGACTTAGCGGAAATCACAGATGCGCAGTATTTT. As protein: CATRDLAEITDAQYF. Together with reference TRBV15 and TRBJ2-3, the CDR3 gives the full variable domain: DAMVIQNPRYQVTQFGKPVTLSCSQTLNHNVMYWYQQKSSQAPKLLFHYYDKDFNNEADTPDNFQSRRPNTSFCFLDIRSPGLGDTAMYLCATRDLAEITDAQYFGPGTRLTVL.

This clonotype occurred a few times. At one boundary the junction diverges from the germline segment, which might be a read error. CDR3 loop: CASSLARGNYEQYF. The CDR3 DNA is TGTGCTAGCAGCTTAGCGAGAGGGAACTACGAGCAGTACTTC. V is TRBV7-7 and J is TRBJ2-7; tentatively, D is TRBD2 (5 bases). This CDR3 region has 14 residues. CDR1 and CDR2 from the germline V gene are SSHAT and FNYEAQ (reference sequence).

About this clonotype: Since a much larger clone is just one base distant, this may be a read error. The chain joins TRBV6-5 to TRBJ1-1, with 7 bases lining up with TRBD1. Looked up from germline, CDR1 is MNHEY and CDR2 is SVGAGI. The CDR3 covers 15 residues. The CDR3 here is CVSSYQGQLMPEAFF. The CDR3 region has the DNA TGTGTCAGCAGTTACCAGGGACAGTTGATGCCTGAAGCTTTCTTT.

The table lists this clonotype with many counts. This chain joins TRBV7-9 and TRBJ2-7; 10 bases agree with TRBD1. From germline, CDR1 is SEHNR and CDR2 FQNEAQ (reference sequence). The CDR3 extends over 14 amino acids. J lost 5 bases, V lost 5 bases, and 6 bases had no gene match. CDR3 region: CASSRDRGLDEQYF. In DNA, the CDR3 is TGTGCCAGCAGCCGCGACAGGGGGCTAGACGAGCAGTACTTC.

This clonotype has at least ten counts. The gene calls are TRBV29-1 and TRBJ1-1; no clear D gene. The germline CDR1 and CDR2 sequences are SQVTM and ANQGSEA. V was pared by 4 bases and J by 6 bases, with 6 bases between. The CDR3 consists of 10 residues. DNA for the CDR3: TGCAGCGTTGGGCAACCTGAAGCTTTCTTT. It yields the protein CSVGQPEAFF.

The V call is TRBV20-1, the J call TRBJ1-2; 8 bases align to TRBD1. Germline V gene lookup returns CDR1 DFQATT and CDR2 SNEGSKA (reference sequence). This CDR3 spans 15 amino acids. Trimming cost V 5 bases and J 5 bases; bases outside gene matches: 13. For the CDR3, the DNA is TGCAGTGCTGGGTTAACCGGGACAGGCCCTTATGGCTACACCTTC. Translating gives CSAGLTGTGPYGYTF.

V gene TRBV2 combines with J gene TRBJ2-1; D is possibly TRBD1 or TRBD2 (5 bases each). The CDR3 loop spans 14 amino acids. The V gene's germline CDR1 is SNHLY and CDR2 FYNNEI. Trimming shortened V by 9 bases and J by 0 bases, and 12 bases separated the two germline ends. As DNA, the CDR3 is TGTGCCAGGGGACCATCAGCCTCCTACAATGAGCAGTTCTTC. Protein: CARGPSASYNEQFF.

This clonotype has only a few counts. The chain links TRBV6-1 to TRBJ1-1, with D perhaps TRBD1 (5 bases). V gave up 0 bases and J gave up 4 bases, with 9 bases separating them. In germline, CDR1 is MNHNS, CDR2 SASEGT. The CDR3 spans 14 residues. The CDR3 region has the DNA TGTGCCAGCAGTGAAGCAGCCGGGGCCACTGAAGCTTTCTTT. It yields the protein CASSEAAGATEAFF.

This clonotype has more than one count but fewer than ten. The genes are TRBV18 and TRBJ2-1; D unclear. CDR3 length: 15 residues. The germline V gene encodes CDR1 KGHSH and CDR2 LQKENI. The germline V and J ends were trimmed by 5 bases and 2 bases, with 13 bases remaining between them. The CDR3 DNA is TGTGCCAGCTCATCCCCGGACGGACCCTACAATGAGCAGTTCTTC. Protein: CASSSPDGPYNEQFF.

At least ten counts were recorded for this clonotype. The chain links TRBV20-1 to TRBJ2-7, with 12 nucleotides matching TRBD2. V dropped 6 bases and J dropped 1; count of bases not matched to a gene: 4. CDR1 and CDR2 (germline): DFQATT, SNEGSKA (reference sequence). This CDR3 has 14 amino acids. The CDR3 sequence: CSAWTSGMSYEQYF. The CDR3 region has the DNA TGCAGTGCGTGGACTAGCGGGATGTCCTACGAGCAGTACTTC.

The sample holds many counts of this clonotype. The chain carries TRBV5-1 and TRBJ1-2; D is possibly TRBD1 (6 bases). Germline loops: CDR1 SGHRS, CDR2 YFSETQ. The CDR3 covers 15 residues. V was cut by 0 bases and J by 3 bases, with 12 bases left in between. The CDR3 loop is CASSLVSGGDYGYTF. CDR3 DNA: TGCGCCAGCAGCTTGGTATCCGGGGGCGACTATGGCTACACCTTC.

A word on this clonotype: A much larger clone sits a single nucleotide away, making a read error possible. This chain links TRBV7-6 with TRBJ2-7; 11 nucleotides agree with TRBD1. Germline loops: CDR1 SGHVS, CDR2 FNYEAQ. CDR3 size: 16 residues. CDR3 sequence (DNA): TGTGTCAGCAGCCAAGGACAGGGGGCGTCTATCTACGAGCAGTACTTC. Translation: CVSSQGQGASIYEQYF.

This clonotype was seen many times. This chain links TRBV29-1 with TRBJ2-7, with 12 bases identical to TRBD2. After removal of 4 bases from V and 6 bases from J, the junction contained 7 bases not matched to a gene. The CDR3 spans 14 residues. Germline CDR1 SQVTM, CDR2 ANQGSEA. The CDR3 is CSVGGLAGFGEQYF. The CDR3 nucleotides read TGCAGCGTTGGAGGACTAGCGGGATTTGGCGAGCAGTACTTC.

Regarding this clonotype: Given a much more abundant clone one base away, this may be a read error. CDR3: CASSKPGSGSSGTQYF. The CDR3 nucleotides read TGTGCCAGCAGTAAGCCGGGTAGCGGGAGTTCAGGTACGCAGTATTTT. V gene TRBV9 combines with J gene TRBJ2-3, with TRBD2 matching over 9 bases. Per the germline V gene, CDR1 is SGDLS and CDR2 is YYNGEE. The CDR3 covers 16 residues. V lost 5 bases, J lost 8 bases, and 15 bases stayed unmatched. Combining the CDR3 with reference TRBV9 and TRBJ2-3 gives the whole variable domain DSGVTQTPKHLITATGQRVTLRCSPRSGDLSVYWYQQSLDQGLQFLIQYYNGEERAKGNILERFSAQQFPDLHSELNLSSLELGDSALYFCASSKPGSGSSGTQYFGPGTRLTVL.

This clonotype was observed at least ten times. The chain combines TRBV14 with TRBJ1-2; D is possibly TRBD1 (6 bases). Per germline, CDR1 SGHDN and CDR2 FVKESK. Trimming left V 4 bases short and J 0 bases short, with 18 bases between. This CDR3 has 17 amino acids. In DNA form, the CDR3 reads TGTGCCAGCAGCCTTCGAACTACAGGGCTAACTAACTATGGCTACACCTTC. It encodes CASSLRTTGLTNYGYTF.